These 20 T cell receptor beta chains were all obtained from the same sample, sequenced in a study of cytomegalovirus exposure and HLA in healthy donors. The PCR was carried out with 60 Vbeta primers and 13 Jbeta primers. Measured with immunoSEQ multiplex PCR; TCRdb has only the in-frame clones, and not every one. In the table there are 150,000 to 200,000 clones, more than 60% of which are singletons. The sample comprised PBMCs. All receptors come from a woman under 40 in good health and CMV-seropositive.

This sequence joins TRBV28 and TRBJ1-1; TRBD1 matches 7 bases. Germline V gene sequence: CDR1 MDHEN, CDR2 SYDVKM. CDR3 size: 13 residues. The V segment lost 6 bases and the J segment 7 bases; nucleotides outside the gene matches: 8. Here the CDR3 reads CASSHQGDNEAFF. DNA for the CDR3: TGTGCCAGCAGCCACCAGGGGGACAATGAAGCTTTCTTT.

The chain couples TRBV28 to TRBJ2-1, with unresolved D. Germline V gene lookup returns CDR1 MDHEN and CDR2 SYDVKM. The CDR3 is made up of 15 amino acids. V dropped 4 bases and J dropped 4 bases, with 14 bases sitting between them. DNA for the CDR3: TGTGCCAGCAGTTCCGAGGCCACTCCTTACAATGAGCAGTTCTTC. It codes for CASSSEATPYNEQFF.

This clone appeared a single time. The V and J genes are TRBV19 and TRBJ2-1; the match to TRBD2 covers 7 bases. The CDR3 length is 15 residues. CDR1 and CDR2 from the germline V gene are LNHDA and SQIVND (reference sequence). J gave up 8 bases and V 3 bases, and 10 bases lay outside the gene matches. The CDR3 loop reads CASSMTGLSRDEQFF. The CDR3 DNA reads TGTGCCAGTAGTATGACGGGACTATCTCGCGATGAGCAGTTCTTC.

V and J are TRBV4-2 and TRBJ2-7, with D maybe TRBD2 (6 bases). The germline V gene has CDR1 LGHNA and CDR2 YNFKEQ. The CDR3 extends over 17 amino acids. Trimming took 0 bases from V and 0 from J, leaving 15 bases between them. CDR3 region: CASSQDGSRGLSYEQYF. CDR3 DNA: TGTGCCAGCAGCCAAGATGGATCGAGGGGACTCTCCTACGAGCAGTACTTC.

A few counts support this clone. The gene calls are TRBV11-3 and TRBJ2-5; 12 positions match TRBD2. In germline, CDR1 is SGHNT, CDR2 YENEEA. The V segment lost 5 bases and the J segment 6 bases; nucleotides outside the gene matches: 7. The CDR3 totals 15 residues. The CDR3 region has the DNA TGTGCCAGCAGCCCGGGACTAGCGGGCCCTCAGACCCAGTACTTC. Encoded protein: CASSPGLAGPQTQYF.

This chain uses TRBV15 with TRBJ2-1; D possibly corresponds to TRBD2 (5 bases). V was trimmed by 0 bases and J by 3 bases, leaving 15 bases between them. Germline V gene lookup returns CDR1 LNHNV and CDR2 YYDKDF (reference sequence). The CDR3 has 17 amino acids. CDR3 in DNA: TGTGCCACCAGCAGAGATCTAGGAGCGGAATTCTACAATGAGCAGTTCTTC. It specifies CATSRDLGAEFYNEQFF.

The chain employs TRBV28 and TRBJ1-1; 7 positions match TRBD1. In germline, CDR1 is MDHEN, CDR2 SYDVKM. The CDR3 sequence is 15 residues long. V was clipped by 7 bases and J by 0 bases; unmatched bases: 8. The CDR3 region is CASTLPTGLNTEAFF. DNA of the CDR3: TGTGCCAGCACTCTCCCGACAGGGTTGAACACTGAAGCTTTCTTT.

V gene TRBV19 combines with J gene TRBJ2-7, with 9 positions matching TRBD1. CDR3 size: 14 residues. Germline V gene lookup returns CDR1 LNHDA and CDR2 SQIVND (reference sequence). Losses at the gene ends were 7 bases for V and 5 bases for J; bases not matched to a gene: 9. CDR3 protein: CASTPDRGKNEQYF. As DNA, the CDR3 is TGTGCCAGTACTCCAGACAGGGGGAAAAACGAGCAGTACTTC.

This chain uses TRBV7-3 with TRBJ1-1; TRBD1 matches 11 bases. The CDR3 contains 17 residues. Germline V gene data show CDR1 as SGHTA and CDR2 as FQGTGA. The J segment lost 2 bases and the V segment lost 5 bases, leaving 10 bases of the junction unmatched. CDR3 nucleotide sequence: TGTGCCAGCAGCGTTCCGGGACAGGGGGATGAAAACACTGAAGCTTTCTTT. As protein: CASSVPGQGDENTEAFF.

The chain has TRBV14 and TRBJ1-4; a possible D gene is TRBD1 (5 bases). Trimming took 8 bases from V and 8 from J, leaving 15 bases between them. The CDR3 is made up of 13 amino acids. Germline CDR1 is SGHDN and CDR2 is FVKESK. The CDR3 DNA reads as TGTGCCAGCGGCCCCTCGGGACTGGAAAAACTGTTTTTT. This gives the protein CASGPSGLEKLFF. Full variable domain (rest looked up from reference TRBV14 and TRBJ1-4): EAGVTQFPSHSVIEKGQTVTLRCDPISGHDNLYWYRRVMGKEIKFLLHFVKESKQDESGMPNNRFLAERTGGTYSTLKVQPAELEDSGVYFCASGPSGLEKLFFGSGTQLSVL.

This clone showed up just a few times. The chain couples TRBV5-1 to TRBJ1-5; D call uncertain. The CDR3 totals 20 residues. Trimming left V 3 bases short and J 0 bases short, with 25 bases between. Per germline, CDR1 SGHRS and CDR2 YFSETQ. CDR3 DNA: TGCGCCAGCAGCTCCCTTCCACGGGGATTGGGTCTCGATAGCAATCAGCCCCAGCATTTT. Residues: CASSSLPRGLGLDSNQPQHF.

The chain has TRBV4-2 and TRBJ2-1; 13 bases line up with TRBD2. With V trimmed by 0 bases and J by 4 bases, 15 bases remained unmatched. The germline gives CDR1 LGHNA, CDR2 YNFKEQ. This CDR3 contains 21 residues. The CDR3 DNA reads TGTGCCAGCAGCCAAGAGGGCCCACTAGCGGGAGGGCCCCACCGATACAATGAGCAGTTCTTC. This gives the protein CASSQEGPLAGGPHRYNEQFF.

This clone showed up just once. The V call is TRBV7-9, the J call TRBJ2-7; 9 bases are a match to TRBD2. The CDR3 runs to 16 residues. V trimming: 3 bases; J trimming: 2 bases; junction bases outside the gene matches: 8. Germline V CDR1 and CDR2: SEHNR, FQNEAQ (reference sequence). CDR3 sequence: CASSFTSGWTPYEQYF. The CDR3 DNA sequence: TGTGCCAGCAGCTTTACTAGCGGGTGGACCCCCTACGAGCAGTACTTC.

The J gene is TRBJ1-3, the V gene TRBV18; D call uncertain. The CDR3 totals 15 residues. Trimming cost V 3 bases and J 0 bases, with 9 bases left between them. CDR1 is KGHSH, CDR2 LQKENI, per germline. CDR3 sequence (DNA): TGTGCCAGCTCACCGTCGGGTAGCTCTGGAAACACCATATATTTT. Translation: CASSPSGSSGNTIYF.

This chain connects TRBV9 to TRBJ2-7, with 9 bases identical to TRBD2. V was pared by 3 bases and J by 0 bases, with 7 bases of the junction left unmatched. This CDR3 has 16 amino acids. Germline V gene lookup returns CDR1 SGDLS and CDR2 YYNGEE. CDR3 nucleotide sequence: TGTGCCAGCAGCGCGTCGGGACTAGCCCTCTCCTACGAGCAGTACTTC. Encoded protein: CASSASGLALSYEQYF.

This clone was found once. The J gene is TRBJ2-7, the V gene TRBV7-2; 9 bases agree with TRBD1. Trimming took 3 bases from V and 7 from J; bases not matched to a gene: 7. Germline V gene sequence: CDR1 SGHTA, CDR2 FQGNSA. CDR3 length: 14 residues. CDR3 sequence reads: CASSFVQGALEQYF. CDR3 DNA sequence: TGTGCCAGCAGCTTTGTACAGGGGGCGTTAGAGCAGTACTTC.

The genes are TRBV6-6 and TRBJ2-1; TRBD2 matches 10 bases. CDR1 and CDR2 from the germline V gene are MNHNY and SVGAGI (reference sequence). This CDR3 comprises 16 residues. After removal of 0 bases from V and 9 bases from J, the junction contained 8 bases not matched to a gene. CDR3 loop: CASSYSVGSGRSEQFF. CDR3 DNA sequence: TGTGCCAGCAGTTACTCGGTGGGTAGCGGGAGGTCTGAGCAGTTCTTC.

The J gene is TRBJ2-3, the V gene TRBV6-6, with TRBD1 matching over 8 bases. The trim removed 9 bases at V and 2 bases at J, leaving 10 bases unmatched. This CDR3 region has 15 residues. Germline V CDR1 and CDR2: MNHNY, SVGAGI (reference sequence). The CDR3 DNA reads as TGTGCCAGTTGGGACAGGCTACACCACACAGATACGCAGTATTTT. As protein: CASWDRLHHTDTQYF.

V is TRBV19 and J is TRBJ1-5, with D uncertain. This CDR3 contains 15 residues. V lost 3 bases to trimming and J lost 5 bases, with 14 bases between them. Germline V gene data show CDR1 as LNHDA and CDR2 as SQIVND (reference sequence). The CDR3 nucleotides are TGTGCCAGTAGTATTGCCTTAGTCACGTATCAGCCCCAGCATTTT. Residues: CASSIALVTYQPQHF. The full variable domain, its missing parts supplied by reference TRBV19 and TRBJ1-5, is DGGITQSPKYLFRKEGQNVTLSCEQNLNHDAMYWYRQDPGQGLRLIYYSQIVNDFQKGDIAEGYSVSREKKESFPLTVTSAQKNPTAFYLCASSIALVTYQPQHFGDGTRLSIL.

The V call is TRBV27, the J call TRBJ2-1, with 9 bases that match TRBD2. V lost 3 bases and J lost 1; bases outside the gene matches: 1. Germline assignment: CDR1 MNHEY and CDR2 SMNVEV (reference sequence). The CDR3 totals 15 residues. The CDR3 protein is CASSFGLASYNEQFF. In DNA, the CDR3 is TGTGCCAGCAGTTTTGGACTAGCGTCCTACAATGAGCAGTTCTTC.